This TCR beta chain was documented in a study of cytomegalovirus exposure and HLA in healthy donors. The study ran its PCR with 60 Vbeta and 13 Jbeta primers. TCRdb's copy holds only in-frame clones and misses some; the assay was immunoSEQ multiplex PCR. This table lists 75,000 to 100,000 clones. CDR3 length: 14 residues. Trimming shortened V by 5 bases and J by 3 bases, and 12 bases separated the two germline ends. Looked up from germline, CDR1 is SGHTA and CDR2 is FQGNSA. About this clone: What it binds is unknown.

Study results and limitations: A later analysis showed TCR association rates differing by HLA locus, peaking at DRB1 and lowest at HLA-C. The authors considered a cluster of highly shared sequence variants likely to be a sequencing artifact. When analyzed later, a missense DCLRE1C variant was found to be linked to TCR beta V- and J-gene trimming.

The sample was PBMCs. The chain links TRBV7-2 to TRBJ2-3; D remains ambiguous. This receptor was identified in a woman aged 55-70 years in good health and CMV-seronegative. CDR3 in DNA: TGTGCCAGCAGCCCTAGTTTTGGGACAGATACGCAGTATTTT. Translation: CASSPSFGTDTQYF.